This T cell receptor beta chain emerged from a study of T-cell reconstitution after alpha-beta-depleted transplantation in children. Study results and caveats: Several patients had high TCRbeta diversity at day 60; it came from surviving recipient T cells and thymic progenitors. Reportedly, roughly two months post-transplant, alpha-beta T cells arose from several hundred expanded graft clones. Once a year had passed after transplant, T-cell counts and diversity came mostly from newly produced T cells.

It was with unique molecular identifiers that the TCRbeta library was prepared. TCRdb reanalysed the PCR reads using MiXCR and keeps one entry per CDR3 protein. The top ten clones hold approximately 8.6% of a sample with 250,000 to 300,000 distinct CDR3 sequences, over 7% of them seen once. The sample holds many counts of this clonotype. Its antigen is not known. This clonotype was obtained from a female patient aged 2 to 10 who had a stem cell transplant for Fanconi anemia, so the T cells may come from the graft donor. Here the sequenced sample was peripheral blood, taken 360 days after TCRalphabeta/CD19-depleted stem cell transplant.

CDR3 DNA sequence: TGCAGCGTTGAACCCCTTAGCTCCTACGAGCAGTACTTC. This encodes CSVEPLSSYEQYF. The genes are TRBV29-1 and TRBJ2-7, with unresolved D. From germline, CDR1 is SQVTM and CDR2 ANQGSEA. The CDR3 loop spans 13 amino acids. Trimming shortened V by 2 bases and J by 0 bases, and 8 bases separated the two germline ends.